The TCR beta chain under discussion was sequenced for a study of T cells in Graves' hyperthyroidism and ophthalmopathy. The wider study: The blood sample was taken at first diagnosis, before treatment began.

Whole-study findings and limits: Ophthalmopathy and stable hyperthyroidism were separated by a 13 V-J model.

Newly diagnosed patients aged 18 to 65 had hyperthyroidism of under 2 months' duration. PBMCs were sourced from more than 9 ml fresh peripheral blood. Germline CDR1 is SNHLY and CDR2 is FYNNEI. V gave up 6 bases and J gave up 4 bases, with 22 bases separating them. The CDR3 totals 16 residues. What was amplified from RNA transcripts were TCR beta CDR3 regions. A set of HTBI primers served as the primers for a first-round RT-PCR of the TCR CDR3. TCRdb called the multiplex PCR reads again in MiXCR, with one record for every CDR3 protein. The table includes 450,000 to 650,000 distinct CDR3 sequences, about 20% detected once. This clonotype was seen repeatedly, ten times or more. The antigen remains unidentified.

This receptor was obtained from a man in his late teens or twenties with Graves' hyperthyroidism. The chain recombines TRBV2 with TRBJ2-7; D perhaps matches TRBD2 (5 bases). Sequencing used blood. This CDR3 is CASSGFGVPFRYEQYF. Here the CDR3 DNA reads TGTGCCAGCAGCGGATTCGGGGTCCCCTTTCGATACGAGCAGTACTTC.